Listed below are T cell receptor beta chains from one sample, sequenced in a study of tumor and adjacent non-tumor tissue in lung cancer. MiXCR, applied by TCRdb to the multiplex PCR reads, yields one record per CDR3 protein. This table has around 80,000 distinct CDR3 sequences, over 65% appearing once. The specimen was distant non-tumor lung tissue. The receptors originated from a man between 65 and 85 years old with non-small cell lung cancer. CDR3s include the opening cysteine and the closing phenylalanine or tryptophan. A D gene is named only where the DNA matches it firmly. Expanded clones get a size class; other rows say once, few or many, or leave the size out.

many	TRBV9	TRBJ1-3	.	TGTGCCAGCAGCGTAGACTCTGGAAACACCATATATTTT	CASSVDSGNTIYF
.	TRBV29-1	TRBJ2-3	TRBD2	TGCAGCGTTGAACGGCGGGAGAACACAGATACGCAGTATTTT	CSVERRENTDTQYF
many	TRBV14	TRBJ1-6	.	TGTGCCAGCAGCCAAGAAGGCCCTGACAATTCACCCCTCCACTTT	CASSQEGPDNSPLHF
.	TRBV11-1	TRBJ2-2	.	TGTGCTATCAGCTTAGGGCGCTGGACAATAAACACCGGGGGGCTGTTTTTT	CAISLGRWTINTGGLFF
.	TRBV6-5	TRBJ2-7	TRBD1	TGTGCCAGCAGTCCTCTCCATCGGGACAGGGGGCAGTCCTACGAGCAGTACTTC	CASSPLHRDRGQSYEQYF
.	TRBV28	TRBJ2-7	.	TGTGCCAGCAATTTACATCTACATGGAGGGTCCTACGAGCAGTACTTC	CASNLHLHGGSYEQYF
many	TRBV6-6	TRBJ2-7	.	TGTGCCAGCAGTTACTCAGAGACGCGACAGACCTACGAGCAGTACTTC	CASSYSETRQTYEQYF
.	TRBV5-1	TRBJ1-1	.	TGCGCCAGCAGCTTGCTAGGCAAGAACACTGAAGCTTTCTTT	CASSLLGKNTEAFF
.	TRBV4-3	TRBJ1-1	.	TGTGCCATCAGCCAAGGAAACACTGAAGCTTTCTTT	CAISQGNTEAFF
.	TRBV11-2	TRBJ2-5	TRBD1	TGTGCCAGCAGCCAGGGGACAGTTGGGCATGAGACCCTGTACTTC	CASSQGTVGHETLYF
.	TRBV29-1	TRBJ2-5	.	TGCAGCGACAAGCCCTACCTCCAGATAGGTAAAGAGACCCAGTACTTC	CSDKPYLQIGKETQYF
.	TRBV29-1	TRBJ1-2	.	TGCAGCGTTGAAGACCCACGGCAGGGCTTAGGCAGCTACACCTTC	CSVEDPRQGLGSYTF
.	TRBV10-1	TRBJ2-5	TRBD1	TGCGCCAGTAGTGGGACAGTGGGGGAGACCCAGTACTTC	CASSGTVGETQYF
.	TRBV6-2/TRBV6-3	TRBJ2-7	TRBD1	TGTGCCAGCGGGACAGGGGATGCCTACGATCAGTACTTC	CASGTGDAYDQYF
.	TRBV11-2	TRBJ2-7	.	TGTGCCAGCACCTTAGCTCGGGGGGCCCCCTACGAGCAGTACTTC	CASTLARGAPYEQYF
.	TRBV6-5	TRBJ1-6	.	TGTGCCAGCAGGACAGTCATAAGACTTAATTCACCCCTCCACTTT	CASRTVIRLNSPLHF
.	TRBV6-6	TRBJ1-5	.	TGTGGCAGCAGTATGCCGGATCAGCCCCAGCATTTT	CGSSMPDQPQHF
.	TRBV24-1	TRBJ1-5	TRBD1	TGTGCCACCAGTGACGCCGGGACAGGGGGCATTCAGCCCCAGGATTTT	CATSDAGTGGIQPQDF
.	TRBV4-3	TRBJ2-2	TRBD2	TGCGCCAGCAGCCAAGACTCAGGGAGTGAGGGGAGGGACGGGGAGCTGTTTTTT	CASSQDSGSEGRDGELFF
.	TRBV29-1	TRBJ1-2	.	TGCAACGTTCCAGGGAACGCAATCTCCCTATTTAACTATGGCTACACCTTC	CNVPGNAISLFNYGYTF
.	TRBV11-1	TRBJ2-7	.	TGTGCCAGAAGATCCAGGGAAATGACCTACGAGCAGTACTTC	CARRSREMTYEQYF
.	TRBV11-1	TRBJ2-2	.	TGTGCCAACAGCTTGACTTGGAACACCGGGGATCTGTTTTTT	CANSLTWNTGDLFF
.	TRBV12-3/TRBV12-4	TRBJ2-2	.	TGTGCCACCAGTTTGTACAGCACCATCACCGGGGAGCTGTTTTTT	CATSLYSTITGELFF
medium-sized	TRBV20-1	TRBJ2-2	.	TGCAGTGCGTTAGCGGCCCTAAACACCGGGGAGCTGTTTTTT	CSALAALNTGELFF
.	TRBV10-2	TRBJ2-1	.	TGCGCCAGCAGGTCCCCGGGACGCTCTTCTAATGAGCATTTCTTC	CASRSPGRSSNEHFF
.	TRBV4-1	TRBJ2-1	.	TGCACCAGCAGCCAGTCCCAATCCTACAATGAGCAGTTCTTC	CTSSQSQSYNEQFF
.	TRBV29-1	TRBJ2-1	.	TGTAGCGTAGGAGCGTGGGATGAGCAGTTCTTC	CSVGAWDEQFF
.	TRBV11-2	TRBJ2-5	.	TGTGCCAGCAGCTTAACTTGTACCCTGAGGGAGACCCAGTACTTC	CASSLTCTLRETQYF
.	TRBV10-3	TRBJ1-1	.	TGTCCCATCAGTGAACCTCAGGGGCAGATCAATGAAGCTTTCTTT	CPISEPQGQINEAFF
.	TRBV4-2	TRBJ2-3	TRBD2	TGTGCCAGCAGCCAAGTTACTAGCGGGAGTAGTAAGGAACAAGCTACGCAGTATTTT	CASSQVTSGSSKEQATQYF